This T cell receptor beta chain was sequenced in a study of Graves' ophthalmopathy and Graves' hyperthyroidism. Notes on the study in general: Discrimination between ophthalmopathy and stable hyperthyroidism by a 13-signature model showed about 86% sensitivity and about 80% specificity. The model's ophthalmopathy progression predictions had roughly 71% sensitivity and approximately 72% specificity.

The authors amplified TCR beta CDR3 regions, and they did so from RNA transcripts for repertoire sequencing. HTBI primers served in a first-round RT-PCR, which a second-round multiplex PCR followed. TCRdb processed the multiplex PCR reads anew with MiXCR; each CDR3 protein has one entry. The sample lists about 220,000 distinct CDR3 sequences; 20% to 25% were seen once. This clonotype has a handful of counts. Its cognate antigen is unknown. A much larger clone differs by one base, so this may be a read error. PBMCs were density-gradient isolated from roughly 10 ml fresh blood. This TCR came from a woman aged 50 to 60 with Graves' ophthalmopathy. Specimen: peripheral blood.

CDR3 sequence (DNA): TGCAGTGCGGAGACAGGCTGTGCGGGGGAGCAGTACTTC. It encodes CSAETGCAGEQYF. The genes are TRBV20-1 and TRBJ2-7, with D tentatively TRBD1 or TRBD2 (6 bases each). V was trimmed by 6 bases and J by 7 bases, leaving 19 bases between them. The germline V gene encodes CDR1 DFQATT and CDR2 SNEGSKA (reference sequence). CDR3 length: 13 residues.